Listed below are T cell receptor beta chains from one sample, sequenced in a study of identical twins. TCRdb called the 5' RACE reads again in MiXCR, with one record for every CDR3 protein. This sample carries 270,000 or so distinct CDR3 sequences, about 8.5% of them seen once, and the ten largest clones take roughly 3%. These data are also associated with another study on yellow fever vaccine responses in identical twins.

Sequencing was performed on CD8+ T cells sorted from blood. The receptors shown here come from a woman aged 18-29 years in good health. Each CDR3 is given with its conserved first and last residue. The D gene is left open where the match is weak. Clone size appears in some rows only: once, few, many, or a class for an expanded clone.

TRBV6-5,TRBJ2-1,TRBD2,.,TGTGCCAGCAGTTATTCTTCCGGGAGGGCCCTGAATGAGCAGTTCTTC,CASSYSSGRALNEQFF
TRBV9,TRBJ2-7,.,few,TGTGCCAGCAGCGCCATGGACGGCAGCTCCTACGAGCAGTACTTC,CASSAMDGSSYEQYF
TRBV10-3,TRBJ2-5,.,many,TGTGCCACCCACCATCGTGAGGAAGAGACCCAGTACTTC,CATHHREEETQYF
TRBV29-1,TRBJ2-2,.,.,TGCAGCGTTGTAGTTGGCGATCCCATAGACACCGGGGAGCTGTTTTTT,CSVVVGDPIDTGELFF
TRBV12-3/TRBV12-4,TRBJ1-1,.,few,TGTGCCAGCAGTTTACAGTTTGGCACCACTGAAGCTTTCTTT,CASSLQFGTTEAFF
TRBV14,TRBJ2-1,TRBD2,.,TGTGCCAGCAGCCAAAATATCGGGGGGGGGCCTACCTACAATGAGCAGTTCTTC,CASSQNIGGGPTYNEQFF
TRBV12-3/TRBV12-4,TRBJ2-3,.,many,TGTGCCAGCAGTTTCGCGGGGCTAGGGGATACGCAGTATTTT,CASSFAGLGDTQYF
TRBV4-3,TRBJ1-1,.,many,TGCGCCAGCAGCCTCAAGCCCAGAGGGGACACTGAAGCTTTCTTT,CASSLKPRGDTEAFF
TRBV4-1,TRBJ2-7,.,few,TGCGCCAGCAGCCAAGTCCGGACGGGAGACTCCTACGAGCAGTACTTC,CASSQVRTGDSYEQYF
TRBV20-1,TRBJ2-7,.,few,TGCAGTGCGGCACAGACCACCTACGAGCAGTACTTC,CSAAQTTYEQYF
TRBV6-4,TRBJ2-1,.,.,TGTGCCAGCAGTGAGTTAGCGGCCACCTACAATGAGCAGTTCTTC,CASSELAATYNEQFF
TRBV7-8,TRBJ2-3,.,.,TGTGCCAGCAGCCCGCTAGCGAGTTCCTTCACAGATACGCAGTATTTT,CASSPLASSFTDTQYF
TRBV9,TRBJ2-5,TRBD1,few,TGTGCCAGCAGCGTAGATGGCAGGGGGTTGGAGACCCAGTACTTC,CASSVDGRGLETQYF
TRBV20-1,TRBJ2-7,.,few,TGCAGTGCTAGAAGATTGGCAGGGGACGAGCAGTACTTC,CSARRLAGDEQYF
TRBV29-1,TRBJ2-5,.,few,TGCAGCGTTGATGCCCCCGATTTCGGCGGCGAGGGCTTACAAGAGACCCAGTACTTC,CSVDAPDFGGEGLQETQYF
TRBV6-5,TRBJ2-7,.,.,TGTGCCAGCAGTTACTCAGGGGAGTTCTACGAGCAGTACTTC,CASSYSGEFYEQYF
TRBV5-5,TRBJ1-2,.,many,TGTGCCAGCAGCTTGGATTATGGCTACACCTTC,CASSLDYGYTF
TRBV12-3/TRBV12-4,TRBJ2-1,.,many,TGTGCCAGCAGTGACTCCGTCGGCAATGAGCAGTTCTTC,CASSDSVGNEQFF
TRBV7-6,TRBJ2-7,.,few,TGTGCCAGCAAACCCCAGCGGAGCTCCTACGAGCAGTACTTC,CASKPQRSSYEQYF
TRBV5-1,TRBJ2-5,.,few,TGCGCCAGCAGCGATTACCTGCAAAAGACCCAGTACTTC,CASSDYLQKTQYF
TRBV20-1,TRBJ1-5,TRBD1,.,TGCAGTTCCCTCCGGACAGGGCTGAGTCAGCCCCAGCATTTT,CSSLRTGLSQPQHF
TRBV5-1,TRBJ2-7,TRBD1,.,TGCGCCAGCAACTCCGGGACAGGATACTACGAGCAGTACTTC,CASNSGTGYYEQYF
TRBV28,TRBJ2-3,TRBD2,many,TGTGCCAGCAGTTCTCTGACTAGCGGGAGGAGCACAGATACGCAGTATTTT,CASSSLTSGRSTDTQYF
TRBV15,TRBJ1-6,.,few,TGTGCCACCAGCAGAACAGGGACTAGGACACCCCTCCACTTT,CATSRTGTRTPLHF
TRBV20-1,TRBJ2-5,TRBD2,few,TGCAGTGCTAGTGGCTTGCCGATAGCGGGGGATGGTGCCGAGACCCAGTACTTC,CSASGLPIAGDGAETQYF
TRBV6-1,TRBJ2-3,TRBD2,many,TGTGCCAGCAAGGAGCGGGAGAAAAGTCGGCCTACGCAGTATTTT,CASKEREKSRPTQYF
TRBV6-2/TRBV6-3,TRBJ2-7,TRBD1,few,TGTGCCAGCAGTCGCGACAGGGGAGGCTACGAGCAGTACTTC,CASSRDRGGYEQYF
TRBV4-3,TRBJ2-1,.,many,TGCGCCAGCAGCCAAAGTCTTAGCTCCTACAATGAGCAGTTCTTC,CASSQSLSSYNEQFF
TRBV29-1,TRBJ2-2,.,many,TGCAGCGTTAGGCCAGGGACGAACACCGGGGAGCTGTTTTTT,CSVRPGTNTGELFF
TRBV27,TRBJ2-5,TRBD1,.,TGTGCCAGCAGTTCCACCAAGACAGGGCTACTAGAGACCCAGTACTTC,CASSSTKTGLLETQYF
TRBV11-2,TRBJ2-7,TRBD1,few,TGTGCCAGCAGATTGCTGACAGGGGGCTCCTACGAGCAGTACTTC,CASRLLTGGSYEQYF
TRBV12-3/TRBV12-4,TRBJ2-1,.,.,TGTGCCAGCAGTTTAGGTTTGGGGGCCAATGAGCAGTTCTTC,CASSLGLGANEQFF
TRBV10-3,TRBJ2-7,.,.,TGTGCCATCAGTCGCGACTATTTTTGGTACGAGCAGTACTTC,CAISRDYFWYEQYF
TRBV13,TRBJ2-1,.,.,TGTGCCAGCAGCTCTCGCGGGATGAATTCCTACAATGAGCAGTTCTTC,CASSSRGMNSYNEQFF
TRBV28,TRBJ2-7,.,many,TGTGCCAGCGGGTCCGACGCCACCTACGAGCAGTACTTC,CASGSDATYEQYF
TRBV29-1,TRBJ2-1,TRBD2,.,TGCAGCGTTGAGGGGCGGGGGGTAGACAATGAGCAGTTCTTC,CSVEGRGVDNEQFF
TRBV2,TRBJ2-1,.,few,TGTGCCAGCAGTGAAGGGGGTGATGTCTATGAGCAGTTCTTC,CASSEGGDVYEQFF
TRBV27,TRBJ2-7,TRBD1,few,TGTGCCAGCAGCGACAGGGAGAGCTCCTACGAGCAGTACTTC,CASSDRESSYEQYF
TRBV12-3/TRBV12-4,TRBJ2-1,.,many,TGTGCCAGCAGTTTTTACCTAGGGAATGAGCAGTTCTTC,CASSFYLGNEQFF
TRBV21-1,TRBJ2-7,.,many,TGTGCCAGCAAACCCGTGCAAAGTCCGGTAACCTACGAGCAGTACTTC,CASKPVQSPVTYEQYF
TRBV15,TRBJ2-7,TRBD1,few,TGTGCCACCGGGACAGGGGGTTCCTACGAGCAGTACTTC,CATGTGGSYEQYF
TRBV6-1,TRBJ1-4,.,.,TGTGCCAGCATGGTGGGGCACGGAACTAATGAAAAACTGTTTTTT,CASMVGHGTNEKLFF
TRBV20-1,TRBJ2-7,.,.,TGCAGTGCTAGAGACCAGGGGCTAAGTTACGAGCAGTACTTC,CSARDQGLSYEQYF
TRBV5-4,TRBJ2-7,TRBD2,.,TGTGCCAGCAGCTCTAGCGGGGCTGGAGAGCAGTACTTC,CASSSSGAGEQYF
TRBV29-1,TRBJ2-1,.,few,TGCAGCGTTTTTCAAAATGAGCAGTTCTTC,CSVFQNEQFF
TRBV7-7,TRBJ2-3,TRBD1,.,TGTGCTAGCAGCTTAGGGACAGGGGTCCTCACAGATACGCAGTATTTT,CASSLGTGVLTDTQYF
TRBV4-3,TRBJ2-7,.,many,TGCGCCAGCAGCCAAGATATTGGAGAATCCTACGAGCAGTACTTC,CASSQDIGESYEQYF
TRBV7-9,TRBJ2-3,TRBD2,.,TGTGCCAGCAACCAAGCGGGACGCACAGATACGCAGTATTTT,CASNQAGRTDTQYF
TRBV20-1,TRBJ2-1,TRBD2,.,TGCAGTGCTATAGCGGGCAGCTACAATGAGCAGTTCTTC,CSAIAGSYNEQFF
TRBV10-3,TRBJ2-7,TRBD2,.,TGTGCCATCAGTGGTACTAGCGGGGAAAGCTCCTACGAGCAGTACTTC,CAISGTSGESSYEQYF
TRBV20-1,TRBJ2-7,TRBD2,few,TGCAGTGCTAGAGATCTAGCGGGAGGACCGTCCTACGAGCAGTACTTC,CSARDLAGGPSYEQYF
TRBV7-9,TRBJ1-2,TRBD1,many,TGTGCCAGCAGCTCCGGGACAGGCGGCATATTTGGTGGCTACACCTTC,CASSSGTGGIFGGYTF
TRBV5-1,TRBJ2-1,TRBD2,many,TGCGCCAGCAGCGACGGGACTAGCGGGGGAGATGAGCAGTTCTTC,CASSDGTSGGDEQFF
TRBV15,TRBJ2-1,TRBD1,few,TGTGCCACCAGCAGCCCATTGGACAGGACAAATGAGCAGTTCTTC,CATSSPLDRTNEQFF